The rows below give T cell receptor beta chains drawn from one sample of a study of blood T cells in healthy people across ages. TCRdb processed the 5' RACE reads anew with MiXCR; each CDR3 protein has one entry. The data contain 550,000 to 650,000 distinct CDR3 sequences, about 28% of them singletons. The same data also went into a second study, on T cells of mothers and their children.

Sample: blood. Receptor source: a boy aged 2-9 years in good health. Each CDR3 is given with its conserved first and last residue. D genes are given only for firm matches. Some rows have no size entry. The others give once, few or many, or a class for an expanded clone.

CASSLWDGPYEQYF,TGTGCCAGCAGCTTATGGGACGGACCCTACGAGCAGTACTTC,TRBJ2-7,.,TRBV5-5,14,.
CASTPGQVQETQYF,TGTGCCAGCACCCCGGGACAGGTCCAAGAGACCCAGTACTTC,TRBJ2-5,TRBD1,TRBV2,14,few
CATSRIDREKNEQYF,TGTGCCACCAGCAGGATCGACAGGGAAAAGAACGAGCAGTACTTC,TRBJ2-7,TRBD1,TRBV15,15,few
CASSPSGTLAKNIQYF,TGTGCCAGCAGTCCTAGCGGAACTCTAGCCAAAAACATTCAGTACTTC,TRBJ2-4,TRBD2,TRBV6-5,16,.
CATSKGQAMNTEAFF,TGTGCCACCAGCAAGGGTCAGGCAATGAACACTGAAGCTTTCTTT,TRBJ1-1,.,TRBV15,15,few
CVSSPGLEAFF,TGCGTCAGCAGCCCAGGACTTGAAGCTTTCTTT,TRBJ1-1,.,TRBV6-2/TRBV6-3,11,.
CSATGGYGYTF,TGCAGTGCTACAGGGGGCTATGGCTACACCTTC,TRBJ1-2,TRBD1,TRBV20-1,11,many
CASSEQGDEQYF,TGCGCCAGCAGTGAACAGGGGGACGAGCAGTACTTC,TRBJ2-7,TRBD1,TRBV10-1,12,.
CASSTHRTGVETQYF,TGTGCCAGTAGTACCCACCGGACAGGGGTCGAGACCCAGTACTTC,TRBJ2-5,TRBD1,TRBV19,15,few
CASSLALIAGGPAKNIQYF,TGTGCCAGCAGCTTAGCGTTAATAGCGGGAGGGCCGGCCAAAAACATTCAGTACTTC,TRBJ2-4,TRBD2,TRBV7-2,19,.
CASSSSQGPSYEQYF,TGTGCCAGCAGCTCCTCACAGGGGCCCTCCTACGAGCAGTACTTC,TRBJ2-7,TRBD1,TRBV7-9,15,.
CASSVGGLPYNEQFF,TGTGCCAGCAGCGTAGGGGGACTACCCTACAATGAGCAGTTCTTC,TRBJ2-1,TRBD2,TRBV9,15,.
CASSFISSYNEQFF,TGTGCCAGCAGTTTTATTAGCTCCTACAATGAGCAGTTCTTC,TRBJ2-1,.,TRBV28,14,few
CASSLGTGAEGGYTF,TGTGCCAGCAGCTTGGGCACAGGCGCTGAGGGGGGCTACACCTTC,TRBJ1-2,.,TRBV7-8,15,once
CASSPLESYEKLFF,TGTGCCAGCAGCCCGTTAGAGTCGTATGAAAAACTGTTTTTT,TRBJ1-4,.,TRBV14,14,few
CASSIPAISGANVLTF,TGTGCCAGTAGTATCCCCGCTATCTCTGGGGCCAACGTCCTGACTTTC,TRBJ2-6,.,TRBV19,16,few
CASSLRGDMRQEQYF,TGTGCCAGCAGTTTAAGGGGGGACATGAGGCAGGAGCAGTACTTC,TRBJ2-7,.,TRBV27,15,.
CASSDEFSGQPQHF,TGTGCCAGCAGTGACGAGTTCAGCGGACAGCCCCAGCATTTT,TRBJ1-5,.,TRBV25-1,14,.
CASSADLTAKNIQYF,TGTGCCAGCAGTGCCGACCTCACGGCCAAAAACATTCAGTACTTC,TRBJ2-4,.,TRBV2,15,few
CASSYGPSGEKLFF,TGCGCCAGCAGTTACGGGCCTTCGGGGGAAAAACTGTTTTTT,TRBJ1-4,.,TRBV4-3,14,once
CSGTGGNEQFF,TGCAGCGGCACAGGGGGCAATGAGCAGTTCTTC,TRBJ2-1,TRBD1,TRBV29-1,11,.
CASSLFHEQFF,TGTGCCAGCAGCTTATTTCATGAGCAGTTCTTC,TRBJ2-1,.,TRBV7-8,11,.
CASSPSGRISDTQYF,TGTGCCAGCAGCCCTAGCGGGAGGATCTCAGATACGCAGTATTTT,TRBJ2-3,TRBD2,TRBV7-2,15,.
CASSFEVGGLAKNIQYF,TGTGCCAGCAGCTTTGAGGTGGGGGGACTAGCCAAAAACATTCAGTACTTC,TRBJ2-4,.,TRBV7-9,17,few
CASSSIAGGGTDTQYF,TGTGCCAGCAGCTCCATAGCGGGGGGGGGCACAGATACGCAGTATTTT,TRBJ2-3,TRBD2,TRBV7-9,16,.
CASSLDRQGLNYGYTF,TGCGCCAGCAGCTTGGACCGACAGGGCCTTAACTATGGCTACACCTTC,TRBJ1-2,TRBD1,TRBV5-1,16,few
CSVYSRSYEQYF,TGCAGCGTTTATAGCCGCTCCTACGAGCAGTACTTC,TRBJ2-7,.,TRBV29-1,12,few
CAISESPLPNYGYTF,TGTGCCATCAGTGAGTCACCGCTTCCTAACTATGGCTACACCTTC,TRBJ1-2,.,TRBV10-3,15,.
CAWYLVPETQYF,TGTGCCTGGTACCTTGTCCCAGAGACCCAGTACTTC,TRBJ2-5,.,TRBV30,12,.
CASTPGTFRVAFF,TGTGCCAGCACCCCGGGGACGTTTCGAGTAGCTTTCTTT,TRBJ1-1,.,TRBV25-1,13,.
CSARAKGTSGVRETQYF,TGCAGTGCTAGAGCAAAGGGGACTAGCGGGGTGAGGGAGACCCAGTACTTC,TRBJ2-5,TRBD2,TRBV20-1,17,.
CASNRDRGQGYTF,TGTGCCAGCAATCGGGATAGGGGGCAAGGCTACACCTTC,TRBJ1-2,TRBD1,TRBV12-3/TRBV12-4,13,few
CASSYPPDLAWNEQFF,TGTGCCAGCAGTTACCCCCCGGACCTAGCTTGGAATGAGCAGTTCTTC,TRBJ2-1,.,TRBV12-3/TRBV12-4,16,few
CASSEDRRNTIYF,TGTGCCAGCAGTGAGGACAGAAGAAACACCATATATTTT,TRBJ1-3,.,TRBV2,13,.
CASSLGPRKYEQYF,TGTGCCAGCAGCTTAGGGCCTAGGAAGTACGAGCAGTACTTC,TRBJ2-7,.,TRBV7-9,14,.
CASSLRQTTNQPQHF,TGTGCCAGCAGCCTTCGACAGACAACTAATCAGCCCCAGCATTTT,TRBJ1-5,.,TRBV5-8,15,.
CASSQLAGESYNEQFF,TGTGCCAGCTCCCAACTAGCGGGAGAGTCCTACAATGAGCAGTTCTTC,TRBJ2-1,TRBD2,TRBV18,16,few
CASSVWDGHEQYF,TGTGCCAGCAGCGTATGGGATGGGCACGAGCAGTACTTC,TRBJ2-7,.,TRBV28,13,few
CASREGVQETQYF,TGTGCCAGCAGGGAGGGAGTACAAGAGACCCAGTACTTC,TRBJ2-5,.,TRBV12-3/TRBV12-4,13,few
CASSPRGAGTF,TGTGCCAGCAGCCCCAGGGGGGCTGGCACCTTC,TRBJ1-2,TRBD1,TRBV6-6,11,few
CASSRDRLNEKLFF,TGCGCCAGCAGCCGGGACAGACTTAATGAAAAACTGTTTTTT,TRBJ1-4,TRBD1,TRBV4-1,14,many
CASSFGGGGNTQYF,TGTGCCAGCAGCTTCGGGGGGGGTGGGAATACGCAGTATTTT,TRBJ2-3,TRBD2,TRBV5-4,14,.
CSASRTSGNNEQFF,TGCAGTGCTAGCCGGACTAGCGGAAACAATGAGCAGTTCTTC,TRBJ2-1,TRBD2,TRBV20-1,14,few
CSVERAVVPEAFF,TGCAGCGTTGAACGGGCGGTGGTACCTGAAGCTTTCTTT,TRBJ1-1,.,TRBV29-1,13,.
CASSSRDYRTGELFF,TGTGCCAGCAGCTCCCGGGACTACCGCACCGGGGAGCTGTTTTTT,TRBJ2-2,TRBD2,TRBV7-2,15,few
CASIQRSLRTDTQYF,TGTGCCAGCATCCAAAGGAGTTTGAGGACAGATACGCAGTATTTT,TRBJ2-3,.,TRBV11-2,15,.
CASTHGTSGEQYF,TGTGCCAGCACTCACGGGACTAGCGGCGAGCAGTACTTC,TRBJ2-7,TRBD2,TRBV2,13,.
CASSQAPTGSHEQFF,TGTGCCAGCAGCCAAGCCCCTACCGGGAGCCACGAGCAGTTCTTC,TRBJ2-1,.,TRBV3-1,15,.
CASSQTDNAGEQFF,TGTGCCAGCAGCCAAACGGACAACGCTGGTGAGCAGTTCTTC,TRBJ2-1,.,TRBV14,14,few
CASSPPWGGGLRAGELFF,TGTGCCAGCAGCCCACCATGGGGAGGAGGCCTGAGGGCCGGGGAGCTGTTTTTT,TRBJ2-2,.,TRBV3-1,18,.
CAWSGQDPPYEQYF,TGTGCCTGGAGTGGACAAGACCCCCCTTACGAGCAGTACTTC,TRBJ2-7,.,TRBV30,14,.
CASSILTGGNTIYF,TGTGCCAGCAGCATCTTAACAGGGGGAAACACCATATATTTT,TRBJ1-3,.,TRBV9,14,once
CASSFRSAYNEQFF,TGCGCCAGCAGCTTTCGGAGTGCCTACAATGAGCAGTTCTTC,TRBJ2-1,.,TRBV5-1,14,few
CASSYTATSTGELFF,TGTGCCAGCAGTTACACGGCAACTTCCACCGGGGAGCTGTTTTTT,TRBJ2-2,.,TRBV6-6,15,.
CASSRSDRGAKNIQYF,TGTGCCAGCAGCCGCTCGGACAGGGGAGCCAAAAACATTCAGTACTTC,TRBJ2-4,TRBD1,TRBV6-5,16,.